The rows below give T cell receptor beta chains drawn from one sample of a study of beta chain features in type 1 diabetes. Clones were sequenced by immunoSEQ multiplex PCR, and TCRdb holds only the in-frame ones, with some missing. The sample shows 250,000 to 300,000 clones, more than 13% of them seen only once. The sequenced sample was naive CD4+ T cells from blood. These receptors originate from a man aged 25 to 40 with type 1 diabetes. Both conserved end residues are part of each CDR3. A D gene is named only where the DNA matches it firmly. Size values are once, few and many counts, or a class for expanded clones, and some rows have none.

j_call: TRBJ2-7
v_call: TRBV5-4
d_call: TRBD1
clone_size: few
cdr3_aa: CASRSDRSSYEQYF
cdr3_nt: TGTGCCAGCAGGTCGGACAGGAGCTCCTACGAGCAGTACTTC

j_call: TRBJ2-1
v_call: TRBV19
d_call: .
clone_size: few
cdr3_aa: CASSKEGYNEQFF
cdr3_nt: TGTGCCAGTAGTAAGGAGGGATACAATGAGCAGTTCTTC

j_call: TRBJ2-1
v_call: TRBV7-3
d_call: TRBD1
clone_size: few
cdr3_aa: CASSMGQSSYNEQFF
cdr3_nt: TGTGCCAGCAGTATGGGACAGAGCTCCTACAATGAGCAGTTCTTC

j_call: TRBJ1-5
v_call: TRBV2
d_call: .
clone_size: .
cdr3_aa: CASSGGVQPQHF
cdr3_nt: TGTGCCAGCAGCGGCGGAGTTCAGCCCCAGCATTTT

j_call: TRBJ2-1
v_call: TRBV19
d_call: .
clone_size: few
cdr3_aa: CASSIAGQGRINEQFF
cdr3_nt: TGTGCCAGTAGTATCGCCGGGCAGGGAAGAATCAATGAGCAGTTCTTC

j_call: TRBJ2-3
v_call: TRBV4-3
d_call: TRBD2
clone_size: few
cdr3_aa: CASSQVPSGSRTDTQYF
cdr3_nt: TGCGCCAGCAGCCAAGTACCGAGCGGGAGTCGGACAGATACGCAGTATTTT

j_call: TRBJ1-1
v_call: TRBV5-1
d_call: .
clone_size: .
cdr3_aa: CASSLVVADTEAFF
cdr3_nt: TGCGCCAGCAGCTTGGTGGTAGCCGACACTGAAGCTTTCTTT

j_call: TRBJ1-1
v_call: TRBV9
d_call: .
clone_size: few
cdr3_aa: CASSVERNTEAFF
cdr3_nt: TGTGCCAGCAGCGTAGAGAGGAACACTGAAGCTTTCTTT

j_call: TRBJ1-1
v_call: TRBV10-3
d_call: .
clone_size: .
cdr3_aa: CASRGGKNTEAFF
cdr3_nt: TGTGCCTCCCGTGGCGGGAAGAACACTGAAGCTTTCTTT

j_call: TRBJ2-1
v_call: TRBV10-3
d_call: TRBD2
clone_size: .
cdr3_aa: CAISRGLADNEQFF
cdr3_nt: TGTGCCATTTCTAGAGGACTAGCGGACAATGAGCAGTTCTTC

j_call: TRBJ2-3
v_call: TRBV9
d_call: .
clone_size: .
cdr3_aa: CASSVFFSTDTQYF
cdr3_nt: TGTGCCAGCAGCGTATTCTTTAGCACAGATACGCAGTATTTT

j_call: TRBJ1-1
v_call: TRBV2
d_call: .
clone_size: .
cdr3_aa: CASSEGGQSTEAFF
cdr3_nt: TGTGCCAGCAGTGAAGGGGGGCAAAGCACTGAAGCTTTCTTT

j_call: TRBJ2-2
v_call: TRBV2
d_call: TRBD2
clone_size: .
cdr3_aa: CASSTRTSGIGELFF
cdr3_nt: TGTGCCAGCAGTACACGGACTAGCGGGATCGGGGAGCTGTTTTTT

j_call: TRBJ2-1
v_call: TRBV27
d_call: TRBD2
clone_size: .
cdr3_aa: CASSPSRLAGEKFF
cdr3_nt: TGTGCCAGCAGTCCCTCCCGGCTAGCGGGAGAGAAGTTCTTC

j_call: TRBJ2-1
v_call: TRBV10-3
d_call: TRBD2
clone_size: few
cdr3_aa: CAISESLGLAGRARNEQFF
cdr3_nt: TGTGCCATCAGTGAGTCTCTAGGACTAGCGGGGAGGGCCCGTAATGAGCAGTTCTTC

j_call: TRBJ1-5
v_call: TRBV7-9
d_call: .
clone_size: few
cdr3_aa: CASSLEEGQPQHF
cdr3_nt: TGTGCCAGCAGCTTAGAGGAGGGTCAGCCCCAGCATTTT

j_call: TRBJ2-5
v_call: TRBV4-2
d_call: .
clone_size: .
cdr3_aa: CASSRGFQETQYF
cdr3_nt: TGTGCCAGCAGCCGCGGTTTCCAAGAGACCCAGTACTTC

j_call: TRBJ2-1
v_call: TRBV18
d_call: TRBD2
clone_size: .
cdr3_aa: CASSPGTSGSGHNEQFF
cdr3_nt: TGTGCCAGCTCACCCGGGACTAGCGGGAGCGGCCACAATGAGCAGTTCTTC

j_call: TRBJ2-5
v_call: TRBV5-1
d_call: .
clone_size: .
cdr3_aa: CASSYETRGVQYF
cdr3_nt: TGCGCCAGCAGTTACGAAACCAGGGGGGTCCAGTACTTC

j_call: TRBJ2-3
v_call: TRBV7-8
d_call: TRBD2
clone_size: few
cdr3_aa: CASSSRTSGSLDTQYF
cdr3_nt: TGTGCCAGCAGCTCAAGGACTAGCGGGAGTTTAGATACGCAGTATTTT

j_call: TRBJ2-7
v_call: TRBV18
d_call: .
clone_size: once
cdr3_aa: CASSPWGSQGGSYEQYF
cdr3_nt: TGTGCCAGCTCACCATGGGGATCCCAGGGAGGTTCCTACGAGCAGTACTTC

j_call: TRBJ2-1
v_call: TRBV30
d_call: TRBD2
clone_size: few
cdr3_aa: CAWRGGVGAGGPPYNEQFF
cdr3_nt: TGTGCCTGGAGGGGGGGGGTTGGAGCGGGAGGGCCACCCTACAATGAGCAGTTCTTC

j_call: TRBJ2-3
v_call: TRBV5-4
d_call: TRBD2
clone_size: .
cdr3_aa: CASSTPKREDTQYF
cdr3_nt: TGTGCCAGCAGCACCCCCAAGCGGGAGGATACGCAGTATTTT

j_call: TRBJ1-2
v_call: TRBV6-5
d_call: .
clone_size: few
cdr3_aa: CASSYLGSGYTF
cdr3_nt: TGTGCCAGCAGTTACTTGGGCTCTGGCTACACCTTC

j_call: TRBJ1-5
v_call: TRBV10-3
d_call: .
clone_size: .
cdr3_aa: CAISENIGGRQPQHF
cdr3_nt: TGTGCCATCAGTGAGAATATAGGGGGTCGGCAGCCCCAGCATTTT

j_call: TRBJ1-4
v_call: TRBV30
d_call: TRBD1
clone_size: .
cdr3_aa: CAWSMDRGWGEKLFF
cdr3_nt: TGTGCCTGGAGCATGGACAGGGGCTGGGGTGAAAAACTGTTTTTT

j_call: TRBJ2-7
v_call: TRBV9
d_call: .
clone_size: few
cdr3_aa: CASSVGWGTSSYEQYF
cdr3_nt: TGTGCCAGCAGCGTAGGTTGGGGGACTTCGTCCTACGAGCAGTACTTC

j_call: TRBJ1-1
v_call: TRBV7-3
d_call: .
clone_size: few
cdr3_aa: CASSLNGETQPNTEAFF
cdr3_nt: TGTGCCAGCAGCTTAAACGGGGAAACTCAACCGAACACTGAAGCTTTCTTT

j_call: TRBJ1-4
v_call: TRBV7-9
d_call: TRBD1
clone_size: .
cdr3_aa: CASSLTGVREKLFF
cdr3_nt: TGTGCCAGCAGCTTAACAGGGGTCCGGGAAAAACTGTTTTTT

j_call: TRBJ1-5
v_call: TRBV18
d_call: .
clone_size: .
cdr3_aa: CASSPENQPQHF
cdr3_nt: TGTGCCAGCTCACCGGAGAATCAGCCCCAGCATTTT

j_call: TRBJ2-7
v_call: TRBV5-4
d_call: TRBD2
clone_size: .
cdr3_aa: CASSTLSGSSYEQYF
cdr3_nt: TGTGCCAGCAGCACATTAAGCGGGAGCTCCTACGAGCAGTACTTC

j_call: TRBJ2-2
v_call: TRBV4-2
d_call: TRBD1
clone_size: few
cdr3_aa: CASSQDPGQATTGELFF
cdr3_nt: TGTGCCAGCAGCCAGGACCCGGGACAGGCGACAACCGGGGAGCTGTTTTTT

j_call: TRBJ2-5
v_call: TRBV5-1
d_call: .
clone_size: few
cdr3_aa: CASSLEQGVQETQYF
cdr3_nt: TGCGCCAGCAGCTTGGAGCAGGGTGTCCAAGAGACCCAGTACTTC

j_call: TRBJ1-2
v_call: TRBV2
d_call: .
clone_size: few
cdr3_aa: CASSPEAGSGYTF
cdr3_nt: TGTGCCAGCAGTCCCGAGGCGGGGAGTGGCTACACCTTC

j_call: TRBJ1-3
v_call: TRBV14
d_call: TRBD1
clone_size: few
cdr3_aa: CASSSRTGASGNTIYF
cdr3_nt: TGTGCCAGCAGCTCCCGGACAGGTGCCTCTGGAAACACCATATATTTT

j_call: TRBJ2-7
v_call: TRBV9
d_call: .
clone_size: few
cdr3_aa: CASSVGREPFEQYF
cdr3_nt: TGTGCCAGCAGCGTAGGTCGGGAGCCTTTCGAGCAGTACTTC

j_call: TRBJ2-1
v_call: TRBV5-1
d_call: .
clone_size: .
cdr3_aa: CASEMMGGMISNEQFF
cdr3_nt: TGCGCCAGCGAGATGATGGGGGGTATGATCAGCAATGAGCAGTTCTTC

j_call: TRBJ2-3
v_call: TRBV29-1
d_call: .
clone_size: .
cdr3_aa: CSTQSPDTQYF
cdr3_nt: TGCAGCACACAGAGCCCAGATACGCAGTATTTT

j_call: TRBJ1-2
v_call: TRBV29-1
d_call: .
clone_size: few
cdr3_aa: CSVLGARQDRSNYGYTF
cdr3_nt: TGCAGCGTTCTGGGGGCAAGACAGGATCGTTCTAACTATGGCTACACCTTC